This TCR beta chain was identified during a study of glioma-infiltrating T cells. Study-wide points: Tissue-blood divergence was below expectation in non-neoplastic patients, above in gliomas.

This clonotype was seen repeatedly, ten times or more. No antigen is known for it. V shed 7 bases, J shed 4 bases, and the junction held 8 bases outside the gene matches. The germline V gene has CDR1 LNHDA and CDR2 SQIVND (reference sequence). The CDR3 extends over 14 amino acids. Amplification of TCR alpha and beta CDR3 regions from RNA used iRepertoire nested multiplex PCR. TCRdb reprocessed the multiplex PCR reads with MiXCR, giving one entry per CDR3 protein. The sample contains 150,000 to 200,000 distinct CDR3 sequences, approximately 30% of which appear only once. The sequenced sample was glioma tissue, nonneoplastic brain tissue, or PBMCs (not recorded which). This receptor was identified in a human donor with low-grade glioma or glioblastoma, undergoing nonglioma brain surgery, or in good health (not recorded which). The rearrangement uses TRBV19 and TRBJ1-1; 8 positions match TRBD1. The CDR3 protein is CASIQTGASTEAFF. In nucleotides, the CDR3 is TGTGCCAGTATCCAGACAGGGGCTAGCACTGAAGCTTTCTTT.